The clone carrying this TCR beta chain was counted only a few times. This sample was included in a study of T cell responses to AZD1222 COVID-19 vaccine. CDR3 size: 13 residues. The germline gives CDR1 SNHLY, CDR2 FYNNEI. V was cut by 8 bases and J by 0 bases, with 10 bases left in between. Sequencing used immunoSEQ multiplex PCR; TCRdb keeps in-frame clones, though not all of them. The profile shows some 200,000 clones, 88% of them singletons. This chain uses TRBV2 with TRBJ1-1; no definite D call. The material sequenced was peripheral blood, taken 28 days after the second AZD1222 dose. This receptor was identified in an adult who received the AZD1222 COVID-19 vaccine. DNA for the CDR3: TGTGCCAGCGAGCTCAGTATGAACACTGAAGCTTTCTTT. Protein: CASELSMNTEAFF.